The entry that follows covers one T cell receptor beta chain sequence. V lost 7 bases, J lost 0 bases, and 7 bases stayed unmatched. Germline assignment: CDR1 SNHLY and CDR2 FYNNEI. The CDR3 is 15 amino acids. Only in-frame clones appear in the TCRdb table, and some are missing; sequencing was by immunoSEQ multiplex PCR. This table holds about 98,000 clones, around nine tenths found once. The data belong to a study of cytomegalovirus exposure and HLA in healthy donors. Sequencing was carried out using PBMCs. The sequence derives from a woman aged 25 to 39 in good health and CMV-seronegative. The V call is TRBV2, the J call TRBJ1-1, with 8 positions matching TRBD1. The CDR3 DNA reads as TGTGCCAGCAAAAGGGACAGGTTAATGAACACTGAAGCTTTCTTT. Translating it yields CASKRDRLMNTEAFF.